Following are 14 T cell receptor beta chains from one sample sequenced in a study of blood T cell repertoires in COVID-19. Clones were read by immunoSEQ multiplex PCR, and TCRdb kept only the in-frame ones, dropping some. Of approximately 150,000 clones listed, 85% to 90% are singletons. The specimen was peripheral blood. These receptor sequences come from a woman in her seventies with acute or convalescent COVID-19.

In this sample, this clone turned up once. V and J are TRBV4-3 and TRBJ2-7; 8 bases fit TRBD1. V was pared by 2 bases and J by 6 bases, with 6 bases of the junction left unmatched. CDR1 LGHNA and CDR2 YSLEER come from the germline V gene. This CDR3 contains 14 residues. The CDR3 here is CASSQSNRGAEQYF. For the CDR3, the DNA is TGCGCCAGCAGCCAAAGCAACAGGGGGGCCGAGCAGTACTTC.

This chain joins TRBV30 and TRBJ2-6; 7 nucleotides agree with TRBD1. Germline V gene data show CDR1 as GTSNPN and CDR2 as SVGIG (reference sequence). The junction had 11 bases not matched to a gene; V was cut back by 3 bases and J by 0 bases. The CDR3 length is 18 residues. CDR3: CAWRWGTARSSGANVLTF. The CDR3 DNA sequence: TGTGCCTGGAGGTGGGGGACAGCGCGCAGCTCTGGGGCCAACGTCCTGACTTTC.

Details on this clone: Other DNA sequences in this specimen translate into the identical CDR3. The gene calls are TRBV28 and TRBJ1-2, with 7 bases aligning to TRBD1. Germline V gene lookup returns CDR1 MDHEN and CDR2 SYDVKM. The J segment lost 4 bases and the V segment lost 7 bases, leaving 6 bases of the junction unmatched. The CDR3 consists of 13 residues. Here the CDR3 DNA reads TGTGCCAGCAAGAGGGGACAGTCCTATGGCTACACCTTC. Its translation is CASKRGQSYGYTF.

The V and J genes are TRBV18 and TRBJ1-4; D may be TRBD1 (6 bases). Deletions cut 4 bases from V and 4 bases from J, with 10 bases between. This CDR3 comprises 14 residues. Per germline, CDR1 KGHSH and CDR2 LQKENI. The chain's CDR3 is CASSLDRHNEKLFF. As DNA, the CDR3 is TGTGCCAGCTCACTTGACAGGCATAATGAAAAACTGTTTTTT.

V is TRBV7-6 and J is TRBJ2-2; 8 bases agree with TRBD2. Germline values: CDR1 SGHVS, CDR2 FNYEAQ. The J segment lost 1 base and the V segment lost 2 bases, leaving 3 bases of the junction unmatched. The length of the CDR3 is 16 residues. This CDR3 is CASSLLAGGNTGELFF. The CDR3 DNA reads as TGTGCCAGCAGCTTACTCGCGGGAGGGAACACCGGGGAGCTGTTTTTT.

The J gene is TRBJ2-7, the V gene TRBV27, with a tentative D call TRBD1 (5 bases). Germline V lookup: CDR1 MNHEY, CDR2 SMNVEV (reference sequence). CDR3 length: 15 residues. Trimming took 6 bases from V and 1 from J, leaving 16 bases between them. The CDR3 coding sequence is TGTGCCAGCAGCAAAGGGCAGGGATCATCCTACGAGCAGTACTTC. Translation gives CASSKGQGSSYEQYF.

DNA of the CDR3: TGTGCCAGCAGCTTAGCGCCTAGCCTATCAAGCTCCTACGAGCAGTACTTC. Its protein is CASSLAPSLSSSYEQYF. The rearrangement links TRBV7-6 to TRBJ2-7, with D tentatively TRBD2 (5 bases). Trimming removed 0 bases at V and 0 bases at J, with 15 bases between. This CDR3 has 17 residues. Germline V gene sequence: CDR1 SGHVS, CDR2 FNYEAQ.

V gene TRBV18 combines with J gene TRBJ1-1, with D possibly TRBD1 on 6 matching bases. CDR3 length equals 15 residues. Looked up from germline, CDR1 is KGHSH and CDR2 is LQKENI. V was clipped by 1 base and J by 1 base, with 10 bases between them. The CDR3 bases are TGTGCCAGCTCACCACAAGGACAGACGAACACTGAAGCTTTCTTT. Amino acids: CASSPQGQTNTEAFF.

The chain combines TRBV20-1 with TRBJ1-2; tentative D call: TRBD1 (6 bases). The germline V gene encodes CDR1 DFQATT and CDR2 SNEGSKA (reference sequence). This CDR3 contains 12 residues. V lost 3 bases and J lost 7, with 12 bases in between. The CDR3 reads CSASAWGLGYTF. DNA of the CDR3: TGCAGTGCTAGTGCCTGGGGGCTTGGCTACACCTTC.

The V gene is TRBV6-4, the J gene TRBJ1-5; 8 bases fit TRBD1. The germline V gene encodes CDR1 MRHNA and CDR2 SNTAGT. With 4 bases clipped from V and 0 bases from J, the junction kept 8 bases outside the gene matches. The CDR3 loop spans 17 amino acids. CDR3 sequence (DNA): TGTGCCAGCAGTGCAGGACAGGGTTTTGATAGCAATCAGCCCCAGCATTTT. This codes for CASSAGQGFDSNQPQHF.

The chain links TRBV10-2 to TRBJ2-3; 8 nucleotides agree with TRBD2. The J segment lost 0 bases and the V segment lost 5 bases, leaving 10 bases of the junction unmatched. Germline V gives CDR1 WSHSY, CDR2 SAAADI. The CDR3 totals 17 residues. CDR3 DNA sequence: TGCGCCAGCAGTCGGGGGGGCGGGGGTTCCAGCACAGATACGCAGTATTTT. This encodes CASSRGGGGSSTDTQYF.

The CDR3 sequence: CASSDRERGEQFF. The CDR3, as DNA: TGTGCCAGCAGTGACAGGGAGAGGGGTGAGCAGTTCTTC. This rearrangement joins TRBV12-3 or TRBV12-4 to TRBJ2-1; 7 bases are a match to TRBD1. The length of the CDR3 is 13 residues. Losses at the gene ends were 5 bases for V and 9 bases for J; bases not matched to a gene: 7.

In this sample, this clone turned up once. The CDR3 reads CASSARLQGSPETQYF. DNA for the CDR3: TGTGCCAGCAGCGCCAGGCTACAGGGAAGTCCGGAGACCCAGTACTTC. The chain is built from TRBV11-2 and TRBJ2-5, with D perhaps TRBD1 (6 bases). CDR3 length: 16 amino acids. From germline, CDR1 is SGHAT and CDR2 FQNNGV. Between the trimmed V and J ends, which lost 5 bases and 5 bases, there was a span of 21 bases.

CDR3 loop: CASSQPGQGNSPLHF. The CDR3 DNA follows: TGCGCCAGCAGCCAACCGGGACAGGGAAATTCACCCCTCCACTTT. This chain connects TRBV4-3 to TRBJ1-6; 9 nucleotides agree with TRBD1. The V gene's germline CDR1 is LGHNA and CDR2 YSLEER. The CDR3 totals 15 residues. The ends lost 2 bases at V and 7 bases at J; junction bases unmatched: 3.